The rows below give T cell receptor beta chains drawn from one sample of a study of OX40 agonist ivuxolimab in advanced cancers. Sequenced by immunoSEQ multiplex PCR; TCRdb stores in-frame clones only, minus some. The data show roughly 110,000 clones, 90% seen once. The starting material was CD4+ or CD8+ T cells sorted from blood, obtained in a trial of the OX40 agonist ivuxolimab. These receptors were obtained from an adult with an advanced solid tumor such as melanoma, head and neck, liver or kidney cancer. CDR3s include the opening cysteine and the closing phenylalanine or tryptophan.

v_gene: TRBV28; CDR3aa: CASAHLSGYTF
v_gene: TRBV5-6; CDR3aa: CASSLFAGDPSTDTQYF
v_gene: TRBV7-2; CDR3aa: CASSAGQGGRNTIYF
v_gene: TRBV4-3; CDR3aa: CASSSGQGAGNTIYF
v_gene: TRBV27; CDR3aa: CASSSADREETQYF
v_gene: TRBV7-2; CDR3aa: CASSLVGGPSGNTIYF
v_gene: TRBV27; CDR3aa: CASSLTGANVLTF
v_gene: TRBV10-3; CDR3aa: CAISDGTGNEKLFF
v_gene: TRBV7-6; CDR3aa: CASSPQYGQETQYF
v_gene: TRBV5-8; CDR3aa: CASSSDRDQPQHF
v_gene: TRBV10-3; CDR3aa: CAISDPAYEQYF
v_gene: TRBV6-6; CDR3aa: CASSYLVGGYYGYTF
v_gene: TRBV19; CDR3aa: CASRPGTAYGYTF
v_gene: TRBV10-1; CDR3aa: CASSESISGGTEAFF
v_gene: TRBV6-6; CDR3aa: CASTLNRGGDGYTF
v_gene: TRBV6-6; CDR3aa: CATRERWKGSNQPQHF
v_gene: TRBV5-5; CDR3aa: CASSLAGSSGANVLTF
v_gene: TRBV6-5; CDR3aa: CASGTVSGNTIYF
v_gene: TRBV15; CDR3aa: CATSRDRFGEKDTEAFF
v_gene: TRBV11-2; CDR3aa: CASSLVPRETQYF